These 32 T cell receptor beta chains were all obtained from the same sample, sequenced in a study of cytomegalovirus exposure and HLA in healthy donors. Produced via immunoSEQ multiplex PCR; TCRdb's table is partial and in-frame only. The sample records 90,000 to 100,000 clones, approximately 84% being singletons. Sequences were obtained from PBMCs. The receptor source for this set is a man aged 18 to 30 in good health and CMV-seropositive.

CDR3 sequence: CASSLGQGADEQFF. The CDR3 coding sequence is TGCGCCAGCAGCCTGGGTCAGGGGGCGGATGAGCAGTTCTTC. The gene calls are TRBV4-3 and TRBJ2-1, with 8 nucleotides matching TRBD1. V dropped 4 bases and J dropped 8; count of bases not matched to a gene: 7. Germline CDR1 and CDR2: LGHNA and YSLEER. The CDR3 runs 14 residues.

The chain uses TRBV4-3 and TRBJ2-1; D perhaps matches TRBD2 (6 bases). Trimming stripped 4 bases from V and 8 bases from J, with 12 bases between. CDR1 is LGHNA and CDR2 is YSLEER in the germline V gene. CDR3 length: 13 amino acids. The CDR3 DNA follows: TGCGCCAGCAGCCGGATACTAGCAGATGAGCAGTTCTTC. It encodes CASSRILADEQFF.

This chain uses TRBV21-1 with TRBJ2-1; TRBD2, the table's D call, was not compared with the DNA. TRBV21-1 is marked as a pseudogene. This CDR3 is built from 11 residues. Here the CDR3 DNA reads TGTGCCAGCAGTCGGGGAGTAGAGCAGTTCTTC. Encoded protein: CASSRGVEQFF.

The chain recombines TRBV15 with TRBJ2-6; D is undetermined. Germline V gene sequence: CDR1 LNHNV, CDR2 YYDKDF (reference sequence). Deletions cut 0 bases from V and 0 bases from J, with 9 bases between. This CDR3 has 17 amino acids. The CDR3 DNA is TGTGCCACCAGCAGAGATTTGGCAGACTCTGGGGCCAACGTCCTGACTTTC. It encodes CATSRDLADSGANVLTF.

The CDR3 region has the DNA TGTGCCAGCAGCGCCAATCGACTAGCGGGAGGGGAGCAGTTCTTC. This encodes CASSANRLAGGEQFF. V and J are TRBV9 and TRBJ2-1, with 14 bases that match TRBD2. The V gene end was trimmed by 3 bases and the J gene end by 10 bases; junction bases not matched to a gene: 6. The CDR3 is made up of 15 amino acids. In germline, CDR1 is SGDLS, CDR2 YYNGEE.

This rearrangement joins TRBV19 to TRBJ2-7; 12 bases fit TRBD2. The CDR3 sequence is 16 residues long. Trimming at V came to 5 bases and at J to 3 bases, leaving 8 bases not matched to a gene. Germline CDR1 is LNHDA and CDR2 is SQIVND (reference sequence). CDR3 residues: CASSLTGTSGYYEQYF. CDR3 DNA sequence: TGTGCCAGTAGTCTAACCGGGACTAGCGGGTACTACGAGCAGTACTTC.

The rearrangement uses TRBV10-3 and TRBJ1-5, with D possibly matching TRBD1 (6 bases). The length of the CDR3 is 15 residues. The V end lost 9 bases, the J end lost 5 bases, and 20 bases lay between the germline ends. Germline-derived CDR1 and CDR2 are ENHRY and SYGVKD. The CDR3 nucleotides are TGTGCCATTTTCCCCAGGGGTGCGGTTCATCAGCCCCAGCATTTT. This encodes CAIFPRGAVHQPQHF.

This rearrangement joins TRBV29-1 to TRBJ2-5; weak D call: TRBD1 (7 bases). Germline V gene sequence: CDR1 SQVTM, CDR2 ANQGSEA. The V end lost 6 bases, the J end lost 5 bases, and 16 bases lay between the germline ends. The CDR3 contains 13 residues. The CDR3 loop is CSVQGGTEETQYF. The CDR3 bases are TGCAGCGTCCAGGGGGGCACGGAGGAGACCCAGTACTTC.

The J gene is TRBJ2-3, the V gene TRBV2; 8 nucleotides agree with TRBD1. Unmatched junction bases numbered 5, after V lost 6 bases and J lost 6 bases. Germline V lookup: CDR1 SNHLY, CDR2 FYNNEI. The CDR3 runs 13 residues. The CDR3 sequence: CASRGQGPDTQYF. The CDR3 coding sequence is TGTGCCAGCAGAGGACAGGGTCCTGATACGCAGTATTTT.

J is TRBJ2-5 and V is TRBV14, with 11 bases aligning to TRBD1. V dropped 4 bases and J dropped 2; count of bases not matched to a gene: 0. CDR3 length equals 14 residues. Germline CDR1 SGHDN, CDR2 FVKESK. CDR3 sequence: CASSRDRGQETQYF. CDR3 DNA: TGTGCCAGCAGCCGGGACAGGGGGCAAGAGACCCAGTACTTC.

The chain links TRBV4-2 to TRBJ2-6; D may be TRBD1 (6 bases). Germline V gene sequence: CDR1 LGHNA, CDR2 YNFKEQ. There are 16 residues in the CDR3. The ends were cut back, 5 bases at V and 2 bases at J, with 13 bases in the middle. CDR3 sequence: CASSYTGSPGANVLTF. The DNA for the CDR3 is TGTGCCAGCAGCTATACAGGGTCCCCTGGGGCCAACGTCCTGACTTTC.

The rearrangement uses TRBV11-2 and TRBJ2-1; tentatively, D is TRBD2 (5 bases). This CDR3 is 12 amino acids long. CDR1 SGHAT and CDR2 FQNNGV come from the germline V gene. V shed 6 bases and J shed 7 bases, with 10 bases lying between them. The CDR3 nucleotides are TGTGCCAGCAGTCAAGGCGGGAATGAGCAGTTCTTC. Translation: CASSQGGNEQFF.

CDR3 loop: CASRTGSLYNEQFF. CDR3 DNA: TGTGCCAGCAGAACAGGGTCGCTATACAATGAGCAGTTCTTC. The chain recombines TRBV7-9 with TRBJ2-1; tentatively, D is TRBD1 (6 bases). The germline V gene encodes CDR1 SEHNR and CDR2 FQNEAQ (reference sequence). The CDR3 contains 14 residues. Trimming removed 6 bases at V and 4 bases at J, with 13 bases between.

This sequence joins TRBV27 and TRBJ1-1, with D maybe TRBD1 (6 bases). V lost 2 bases and J lost 0, with 13 bases in between. From germline, CDR1 is MNHEY and CDR2 SMNVEV (reference sequence). The CDR3 extends over 16 amino acids. The CDR3 region is CASSLVRGRMNTEAFF. CDR3 DNA: TGTGCCAGCAGTTTAGTCAGGGGCCGAATGAACACTGAAGCTTTCTTT.

This sequence joins TRBV10-2 and TRBJ2-7, with 9 nucleotides matching TRBD1. The CDR3 length is 15 residues. Per germline, CDR1 WSHSY and CDR2 SAAADI. Germline trimming cut 4 bases from V and 3 bases from J; bases unmatched to any gene: 7. The CDR3 DNA sequence: TGCGCCAGCAGTGTTCGGGACAGGGTCCTCTACGAGCAGTACTTC. This gives the protein CASSVRDRVLYEQYF.

The V gene is TRBV19, the J gene TRBJ2-2; maybe TRBD2 (7 bases). From germline, CDR1 is LNHDA and CDR2 SQIVND (reference sequence). The CDR3 is 16 residues long. V was trimmed by 7 bases and J by 4 bases, leaving 19 bases between them. CDR3 sequence reads: CASTRRGGGGTGELFF. CDR3 nucleotide sequence: TGTGCCAGTACAAGGAGGGGGGGCGGTGGCACCGGGGAGCTGTTTTTT.

The chain employs TRBV12-5 and TRBJ2-1; TRBD2 aligns across 12 bases. J lost 5 bases, V lost 6 bases, and 5 bases had no gene match. Germline CDR1 reads LGHNT; CDR2 reads FRNRAP. The CDR3 has 15 amino acids. DNA for the CDR3: TGTGCTAGTGGCCCTGGACTAGCGGGGAACAATGAGCAGTTCTTC. It codes for CASGPGLAGNNEQFF.

The V gene is TRBV18, the J gene TRBJ2-7; 8 positions agree with TRBD1. Germline CDR1 is KGHSH and CDR2 is LQKENI. V lost 3 bases, J lost 5 bases, and 3 bases stayed unmatched. The CDR3 sequence is 13 residues long. In nucleotides, the CDR3 is TGTGCCAGCTCACCGGACAGGGACCACGAGCAGTACTTC. Its translation: CASSPDRDHEQYF.

The CDR3 DNA is TGTGCCAGCAGCCATCCCCGGGGGTCCGGGACTGAAGCTTTCTTT. Translating it yields CASSHPRGSGTEAFF. This chain uses TRBV4-2 with TRBJ1-1, with a tentative D call TRBD1 (5 bases). The CDR3 contains 15 residues. Germline V lookup: CDR1 LGHNA, CDR2 YNFKEQ. V lost 3 bases, J lost 5 bases, and 16 bases lay in between.

V gene TRBV29-1 combines with J gene TRBJ2-1; 7 nucleotides align to TRBD1. Losses at the gene ends were 4 bases for V and 5 bases for J; bases not matched to a gene: 2. Germline assignment: CDR1 SQVTM and CDR2 ANQGSEA. CDR3 length: 12 amino acids. CDR3 sequence (DNA): TGCAGCGTTGGGGACAGAAACAATGAGCAGTTCTTC. Translating it yields CSVGDRNNEQFF.

The chain has TRBV11-3 and TRBJ2-7; D is possibly TRBD2 (6 bases). V was shortened by 4 bases and J by 2 bases, with 21 bases between the two germline ends. The CDR3 spans 17 residues. In germline, CDR1 is SGHNT, CDR2 YENEEA. CDR3 sequence: CASSSPFTGLLPYEQYF. The DNA for the CDR3 is TGTGCCAGCAGCTCTCCGTTTACGGGACTCTTACCCTACGAGCAGTACTTC.

The rearrangement joins TRBV6-5 to TRBJ1-5; the D is unclear. This CDR3 is built from 11 residues. Germline-derived CDR1 and CDR2 are MNHEY and SVGAGI. Trimming took 2 bases from V and 11 from J, leaving 7 bases between them. The CDR3 DNA reads TGTGCCAGCAGTTACGCGGGAACCCAGCATTTT. Its translation is CASSYAGTQHF.

The chain uses TRBV4-3 and TRBJ2-1; 12 bases are a match to TRBD2. Germline V gene data show CDR1 as LGHNA and CDR2 as YSLEER. The CDR3 sequence is 19 residues long. V lost 0 bases to trimming and J lost 4 bases; unmatched junction nucleotides: 10. The CDR3 sequence is CASSQDLRTGLAGYNEQFF. DNA for the CDR3: TGCGCCAGCAGCCAAGATCTTCGAACCGGACTAGCGGGATACAATGAGCAGTTCTTC.

This clone was seen once. This rearrangement joins TRBV27 to TRBJ1-4, with D maybe TRBD1 (5 bases). Germline V gene sequence: CDR1 MNHEY, CDR2 SMNVEV (reference sequence). The CDR3 totals 11 residues. Trimming removed 8 bases from V and 14 bases from J, with 15 bases in between. The CDR3 protein is CASGHGGDLFF. The CDR3 DNA follows: TGTGCCAGCGGCCACGGAGGGGATCTGTTTTTT.

This clone is a singleton in its sample. The V call is TRBV11-2, the J call TRBJ2-5; the D gene is possibly TRBD1 (6 bases). The CDR3 length is 14 residues. The germline gives CDR1 SGHAT, CDR2 FQNNGV. V lost 1 base, J lost 5 bases, and 11 bases lay in between. CDR3 loop: CASSLGQGWETQYF. Here the CDR3 DNA reads TGTGCCAGCAGCTTAGGCCAGGGGTGGGAGACCCAGTACTTC.

The chain carries TRBV19 and TRBJ2-1; D gene ambiguous. The CDR3 consists of 13 residues. V lost 4 bases, J lost 3 bases, and 7 bases lay in between. Per germline, CDR1 LNHDA and CDR2 SQIVND (reference sequence). CDR3 in amino acids: CASSSTYYNEQFF. The CDR3 nucleotides are TGTGCCAGTAGTAGTACATACTACAATGAGCAGTTCTTC.

The rearrangement uses TRBV28 and TRBJ1-3; 7 positions agree with TRBD1. CDR3 size: 19 residues. Unmatched junction bases numbered 22, after V lost 5 bases and J lost 6 bases. From germline, CDR1 is MDHEN and CDR2 SYDVKM. The CDR3 region is CASSTHHPSTGRIINTIYF. In nucleotides, the CDR3 is TGTGCCAGCAGTACACACCACCCCTCGACAGGGAGGATTATAAACACCATATATTTT.

This rearrangement joins TRBV6-6 to TRBJ2-7, with D tentatively TRBD2 (5 bases). V shed 2 bases and J shed 0 bases, with 11 bases lying between them. CDR1 and CDR2 from the germline V gene are MNHNY and SVGAGI (reference sequence). CDR3 length equals 15 residues. This CDR3 is CASSYVGINSYEQYF. In DNA, the CDR3 is TGTGCCAGCAGTTACGTCGGGATAAACTCCTACGAGCAGTACTTC.

This chain links TRBV9 with TRBJ2-3; D might be TRBD1 (5 bases). Per the germline V gene, CDR1 is SGDLS and CDR2 is YYNGEE. The V gene lost 3 bases and the J gene lost 2 bases, with 13 bases spanning the gap. The CDR3 length is 15 residues. CDR3 in amino acids: CASSEGLGDTDTQYF. The CDR3 nucleotides are TGTGCCAGCAGCGAGGGGCTGGGTGACACAGATACGCAGTATTTT. Filled out from reference TRBV9 and TRBJ2-3, the complete variable domain reads DSGVTQTPKHLITATGQRVTLRCSPRSGDLSVYWYQQSLDQGLQFLIQYYNGEERAKGNILERFSAQQFPDLHSELNLSSLELGDSALYFCASSEGLGDTDTQYFGPGTRLTVL.

The CDR3 loop reads CASSVDRGDGYTF. The DNA of the CDR3 is TGTGCCAGCAGTGTGGACAGGGGGGATGGCTACACCTTC. The chain employs TRBV6-1 and TRBJ1-2, with 10 positions matching TRBD1. J lost 6 bases, V lost 4 bases, and 2 bases had no gene match. Germline V gene lookup returns CDR1 MNHNS and CDR2 SASEGT. The CDR3 totals 13 residues.

This chain connects TRBV5-6 to TRBJ1-3, with TRBD1 as a possible D gene (6 bases). Germline V gives CDR1 SGHDT, CDR2 YYEEEE. V gave up 0 bases and J gave up 0 bases, with 19 bases separating them. The CDR3 covers 19 residues. For the CDR3, the DNA is TGTGCCAGCAGCTTGGCCGGGACAACAATCATACGCTCTGGAAACACCATATATTTT. It is translated as CASSLAGTTIIRSGNTIYF.

The genes are TRBV5-6 and TRBJ2-1; D ambiguous. The CDR3 spans 16 residues. From germline, CDR1 is SGHDT and CDR2 YYEEEE. Trimming stripped 0 bases from V and 2 bases from J, with 12 bases between. This CDR3 is CASSLGFGQTYNEQFF. CDR3 nucleotides: TGTGCCAGCAGCTTGGGTTTTGGGCAAACCTACAATGAGCAGTTCTTC.